Sequencing of this T cell receptor (beta chain) was carried out in a study of T cell responses to AZD1222 COVID-19 vaccine. Study observations and caveats: Nearly half of unique spike-specific TCRs reportedly avoided B.1.351 and B.1.1.7 mutated regions.

Repertoires were generated with immunoSEQ multiplex PCR, while TCRdb's copy carries only in-frame clones and drops some. The top ten hold under 25% of the sample, which has over 100,000 clones, 85% to 90% seen once. Points on this clone: Its target is not known.

Trimming at V came to 6 bases and at J to 5 bases, leaving 12 bases not matched to a gene. Per germline, CDR1 KGHSH and CDR2 LQKENI. This CDR3 region has 16 residues. The V and J genes are TRBV18 and TRBJ1-5, with 8 positions matching TRBD1. The sample was peripheral blood, taken on day 0 of AZD1222 vaccination. The receptor's source is an adult in good health. The CDR3 DNA reads as TGTGCCAGCTCCCAAACGACAGGGGCTCCCTATCAGCCCCAGCATTTT. Protein sequence: CASSQTTGAPYQPQHF.